The 6 T cell receptor beta chains below all came from one sample that was sequenced in a study of early T cells in non-severe SARS-CoV-2 infection. TCRdb re-called the 5' RACE reads through MiXCR, storing one row per CDR3 protein. The table has around 44,000 distinct CDR3 sequences, roughly 9.8% seen once; the top ten hold 8% to 10%. The sequencing input was whole blood. These receptors were obtained from an adult who was a healthcare worker with PCR-confirmed SARS-CoV-2 infection or an uninfected control (not recorded which).

This rearrangement joins TRBV30 to TRBJ1-1; the D gene is possibly TRBD1 (5 bases). The CDR3 contains 13 residues. Per the germline V gene, CDR1 is GTSNPN and CDR2 is SVGIG (reference sequence). V lost 4 bases and J lost 6, with 15 bases in between. The CDR3 protein is CAWTGSIGAEAFF. The CDR3, as DNA: TGTGCCTGGACGGGGAGTATAGGGGCTGAAGCTTTCTTT. Filled out from reference TRBV30 and TRBJ1-1, the complete variable domain reads SQTIHQWPATLVQPVGSPLSLECTVEGTSNPNLYWYRQAAGRGLQLLFYSVGIGQISSEVPQNLSASRPQDRQFILSSKKLLLSDSGFYLCAWTGSIGAEAFFGQGTRLTVV.

This clonotype was found many times. This chain connects TRBV11-2 to TRBJ2-7; D assignment may be TRBD1 or TRBD2 (5 bases each). Looked up from germline, CDR1 is SGHAT and CDR2 is FQNNGV. This CDR3 has 16 amino acids. V lost 5 bases to trimming and J lost 2 bases, with 19 bases between them. CDR3 loop: CASSPYGTVNAYEQYF. The CDR3 nucleotides read TGTGCCAGCAGCCCGTACGGGACGGTTAATGCCTACGAGCAGTACTTC.

This clonotype showed up many times. This sequence joins TRBV7-7 and TRBJ2-5; TRBD2 aligns across 10 bases. CDR1 is SSHAT and CDR2 is FNYEAQ in the germline V gene (reference sequence). This CDR3 is built from 17 residues. V dropped 5 bases and J dropped 4; count of bases not matched to a gene: 13. CDR3 coding DNA: TGTGCCAGCAGCCCAGGTCCCGCTAGCGGGAGCGGAGAGACCCAGTACTTC. It is translated as CASSPGPASGSGETQYF.

This clonotype was seen more than once but under ten times. The CDR3 protein is CASSPDRANTEAFF. The CDR3 nucleotides are TGTGCCAGCAGCCCTGACAGGGCTAACACTGAAGCTTTCTTT. The chain uses TRBV7-9 and TRBJ1-1, with TRBD1 identical over 7 bases. Unmatched junction bases numbered 5, after V lost 5 bases and J lost 2 bases. This CDR3 is built from 14 residues. The germline CDR1 and CDR2 sequences are SEHNR and FQNEAQ (reference sequence).

The V gene is TRBV29-1, the J gene TRBJ2-3; D is undetermined. Germline CDR1 and CDR2: SQVTM and ANQGSEA. CDR3 size: 12 residues. V lost 7 bases, J lost 2 bases, and 10 bases lay in between. CDR3 nucleotides: TGCAGCGCTGCGGCGACCACAGATACGCAGTATTTT. Translated, it gives CSAAATTDTQYF.

The CDR3 loop reads CASSVGLAGLNEQFF. The CDR3, as DNA: TGCGCCAGCAGCGTGGGACTAGCGGGCCTGAATGAGCAGTTCTTC. The rearrangement links TRBV5-1 to TRBJ2-1, with 12 nucleotides matching TRBD2. The germline CDR1 and CDR2 sequences are SGHRS and YFSETQ. This CDR3 is built from 15 residues. V lost 4 bases to trimming and J lost 7 bases; unmatched junction nucleotides: 6. The complete variable domain, with remaining parts taken from reference TRBV5-1 and TRBJ2-1, reads KAGVTQTPRYLIKTRGQQVTLSCSPISGHRSVSWYQQTPGQGLQFLFEYFSETQRNKGNFPGRFSGRQFSNSRSEMNVSTLELGDSALYLCASSVGLAGLNEQFFGPGTRLTVL.